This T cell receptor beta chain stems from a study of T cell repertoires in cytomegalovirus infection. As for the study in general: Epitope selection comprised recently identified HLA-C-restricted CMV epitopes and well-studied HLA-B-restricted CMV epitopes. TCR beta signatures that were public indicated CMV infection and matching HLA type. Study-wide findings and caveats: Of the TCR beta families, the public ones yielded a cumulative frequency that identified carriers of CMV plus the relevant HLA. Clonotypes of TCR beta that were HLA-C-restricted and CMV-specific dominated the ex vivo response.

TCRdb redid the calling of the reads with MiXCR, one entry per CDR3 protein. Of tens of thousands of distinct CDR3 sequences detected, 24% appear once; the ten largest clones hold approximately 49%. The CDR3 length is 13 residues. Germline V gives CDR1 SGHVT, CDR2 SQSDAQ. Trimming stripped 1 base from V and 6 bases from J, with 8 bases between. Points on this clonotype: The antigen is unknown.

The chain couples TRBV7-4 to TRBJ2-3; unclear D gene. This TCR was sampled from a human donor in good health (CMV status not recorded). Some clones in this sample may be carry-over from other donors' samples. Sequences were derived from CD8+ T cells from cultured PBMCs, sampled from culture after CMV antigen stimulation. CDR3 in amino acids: CASSLVTRDTQYF. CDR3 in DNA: TGTGCCAGCAGCTTAGTGACGCGGGATACGCAGTATTTT.